This T cell receptor beta chain came from a study of shared clonotypes between healthy human individuals. The study, taken as a whole, reports: Around 4.7% of naive CD4 clonotypes were shared across a handful of donors.

Produced via immunoSEQ multiplex PCR; TCRdb's table is partial and in-frame only. The data hold 550,000 to 750,000 clones, with roughly 94% observed a single time. As to this clone: The antigen is undetermined.

Looked up from germline, CDR1 is MNHEY and CDR2 is SMNVEV (reference sequence). This CDR3 has 12 residues. V was trimmed by 3 bases and J by 9 bases, leaving 9 bases between them. Naive CD8 cells, CD45RO-negative and positively selected for CCR7, excluded terminally differentiated effector memory CD45RA+ cells. The rearrangement links TRBV27 to TRBJ2-1; D call uncertain. Specimen: naive CD8+ T cells sorted from blood. The receptor was isolated from a man aged 25-40 years in good health. The CDR3 DNA sequence: TGTGCCAGCAGTTTCTCTCGCAGTGAGCAGTTCTTC. Translation: CASSFSRSEQFF.